The clone carrying this TCR beta chain was picked up one time. Its cognate antigen is unknown. This sample is part of a study of graft-versus-host responses after intestinal transplantation. Study in general: Each patient got anti-thymocyte globulin induction, then tacrolimus and steroids for around 3 years.

Notes on the study in general: There was an association between peak levels of circulating GvH clones and early post-transplant HvG declines. The recipient marrow held GvH clones, and some of them showed up first in ileum or blood.

Some clones are missing from TCRdb's copy, which holds only in-frame ones; the method was immunoSEQ multiplex PCR. This sample carries tens of thousands of clones, roughly nine tenths of them seen once, and the ten largest clones take more than 0.4%. With V trimmed by 3 bases and J by 6 bases, 12 bases remained unmatched. Germline V lookup: CDR1 LNHNV, CDR2 YYDKDF (reference sequence). The CDR3 runs to 16 residues. The J gene is TRBJ2-7, the V gene TRBV15, with TRBD1 identical over 9 bases. This sample comprised unstimulated CD8+ T cells sorted from spleen or lymph node cells, obtained before intestinal transplant. The receptor's source is a human donor who received an intestinal transplant. The CDR3 protein is CATSSSSGTGPSEQYF. The DNA of the CDR3 is TGTGCCACCAGCAGCTCATCCGGGACAGGGCCCTCCGAGCAGTACTTC.